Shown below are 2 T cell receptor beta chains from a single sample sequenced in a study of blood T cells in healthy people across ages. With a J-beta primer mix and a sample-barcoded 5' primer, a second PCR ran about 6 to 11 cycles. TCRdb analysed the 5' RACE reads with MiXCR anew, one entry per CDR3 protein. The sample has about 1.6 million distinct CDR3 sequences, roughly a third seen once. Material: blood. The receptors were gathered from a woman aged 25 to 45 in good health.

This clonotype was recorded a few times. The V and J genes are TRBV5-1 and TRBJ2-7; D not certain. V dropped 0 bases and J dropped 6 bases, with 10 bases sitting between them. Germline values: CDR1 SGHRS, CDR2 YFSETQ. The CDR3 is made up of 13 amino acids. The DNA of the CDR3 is TGCGCCAGCAGCTTGGACGTCGCCCCCGAGCAGTACTTC. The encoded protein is CASSLDVAPEQYF.

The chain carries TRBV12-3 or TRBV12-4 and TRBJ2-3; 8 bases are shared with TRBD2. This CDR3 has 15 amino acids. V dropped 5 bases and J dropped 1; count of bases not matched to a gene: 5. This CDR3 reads CASSHRGGRTDTQYF. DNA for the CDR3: TGTGCCAGCAGTCATCGCGGGGGGCGCACAGATACGCAGTATTTT.